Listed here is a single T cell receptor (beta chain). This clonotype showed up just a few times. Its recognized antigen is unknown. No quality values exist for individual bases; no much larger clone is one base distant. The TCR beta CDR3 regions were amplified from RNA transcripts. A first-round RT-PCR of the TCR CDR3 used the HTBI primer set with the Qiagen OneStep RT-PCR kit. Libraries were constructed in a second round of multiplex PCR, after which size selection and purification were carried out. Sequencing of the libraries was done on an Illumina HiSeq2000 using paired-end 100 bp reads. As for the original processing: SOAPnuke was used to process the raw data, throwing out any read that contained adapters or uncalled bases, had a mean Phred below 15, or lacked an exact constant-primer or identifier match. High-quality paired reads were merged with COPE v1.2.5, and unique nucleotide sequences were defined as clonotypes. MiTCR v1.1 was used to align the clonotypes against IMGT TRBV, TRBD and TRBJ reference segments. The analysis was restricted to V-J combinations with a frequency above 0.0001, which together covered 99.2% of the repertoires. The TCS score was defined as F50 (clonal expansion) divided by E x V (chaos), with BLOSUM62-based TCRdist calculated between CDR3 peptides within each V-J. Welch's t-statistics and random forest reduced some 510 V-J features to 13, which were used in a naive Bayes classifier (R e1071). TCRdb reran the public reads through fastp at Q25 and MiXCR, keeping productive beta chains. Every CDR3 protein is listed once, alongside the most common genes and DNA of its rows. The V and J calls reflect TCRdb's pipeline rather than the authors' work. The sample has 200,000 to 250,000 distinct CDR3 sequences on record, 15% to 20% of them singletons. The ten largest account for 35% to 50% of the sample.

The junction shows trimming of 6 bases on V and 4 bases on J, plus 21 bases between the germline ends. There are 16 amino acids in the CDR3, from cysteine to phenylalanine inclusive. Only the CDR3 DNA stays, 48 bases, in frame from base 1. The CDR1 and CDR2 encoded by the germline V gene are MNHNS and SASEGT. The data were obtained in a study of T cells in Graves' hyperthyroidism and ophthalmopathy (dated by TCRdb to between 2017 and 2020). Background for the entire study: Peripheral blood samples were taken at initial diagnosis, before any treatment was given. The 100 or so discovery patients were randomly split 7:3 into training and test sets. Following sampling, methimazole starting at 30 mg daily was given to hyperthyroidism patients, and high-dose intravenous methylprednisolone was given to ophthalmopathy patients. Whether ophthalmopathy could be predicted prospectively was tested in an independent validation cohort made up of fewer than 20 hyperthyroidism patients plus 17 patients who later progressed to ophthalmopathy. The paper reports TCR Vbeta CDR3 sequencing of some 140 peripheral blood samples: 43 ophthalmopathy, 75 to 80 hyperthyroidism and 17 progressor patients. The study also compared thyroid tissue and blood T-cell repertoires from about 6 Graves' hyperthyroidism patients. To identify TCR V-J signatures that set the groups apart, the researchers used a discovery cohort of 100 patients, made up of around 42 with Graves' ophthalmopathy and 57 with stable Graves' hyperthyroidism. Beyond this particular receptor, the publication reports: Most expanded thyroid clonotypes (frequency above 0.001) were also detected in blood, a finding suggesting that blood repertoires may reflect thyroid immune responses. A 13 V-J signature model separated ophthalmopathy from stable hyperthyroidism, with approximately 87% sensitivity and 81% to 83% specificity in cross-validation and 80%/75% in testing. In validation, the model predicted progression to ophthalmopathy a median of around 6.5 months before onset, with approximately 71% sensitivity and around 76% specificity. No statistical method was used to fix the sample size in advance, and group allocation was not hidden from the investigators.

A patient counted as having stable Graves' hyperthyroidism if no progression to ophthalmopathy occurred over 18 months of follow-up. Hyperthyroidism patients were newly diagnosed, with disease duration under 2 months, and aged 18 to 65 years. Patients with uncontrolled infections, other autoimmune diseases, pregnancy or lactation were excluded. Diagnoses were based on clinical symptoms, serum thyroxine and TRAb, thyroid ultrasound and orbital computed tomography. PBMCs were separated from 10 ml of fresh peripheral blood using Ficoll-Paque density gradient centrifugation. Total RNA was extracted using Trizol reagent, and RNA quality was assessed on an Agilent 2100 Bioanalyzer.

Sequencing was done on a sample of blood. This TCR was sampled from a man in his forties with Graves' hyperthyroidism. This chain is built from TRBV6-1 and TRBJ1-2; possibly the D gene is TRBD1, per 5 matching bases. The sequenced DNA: TGTGCCAGCAGGAGACAGCGCCGTACGGACTTCTATGGCTACACCTTC. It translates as CASRRQRRTDFYGYTF.